This is a list of T cell receptor beta chains from one sample in a study of blood T cell repertoires in COVID-19. Clones were sequenced by immunoSEQ multiplex PCR, and TCRdb holds only the in-frame ones, with some missing. Among about 150,000 clones listed, less than 80% were seen once. What was sequenced was PBMCs or T cells enriched from blood (not recorded which). The receptors originated from a woman aged 70-85 years in a cohort exposed to, infected with or recovered from COVID-19 (not recorded which). The CDR3 runs from the conserved cysteine through the conserved F or W. A D gene is named only where the DNA matches it firmly. A row's size may be missing; if present it is once, few, many or a size class.

CDR3nt: TGCGCCAGCAGCTTGGAGCCGGGGTCCTACGAGCAGTACTTC
CDR3aa: CASSLEPGSYEQYF
d_gene: .
v_gene: TRBV5-1
j_gene: TRBJ2-7
abundance: .

CDR3nt: TGTGCCAGCAGCCAAGATTGGGCTAGCGCGAGCCAAGAGACCCAGTACTTC
CDR3aa: CASSQDWASASQETQYF
d_gene: .
v_gene: TRBV4-2
j_gene: TRBJ2-5
abundance: .

CDR3nt: TGTGCCAGCAGCCACAGGGGTGACACCGGGGAGCTGTTTTTT
CDR3aa: CASSHRGDTGELFF
d_gene: TRBD1
v_gene: TRBV6-2/TRBV6-3
j_gene: TRBJ2-2
abundance: .

CDR3nt: TGTGCAAGTCGCCCTTACCCGGACAGGCCTAGGGAGCCCCAGCATTTT
CDR3aa: CASRPYPDRPREPQHF
d_gene: .
v_gene: TRBV12-2
j_gene: TRBJ1-5
abundance: .

CDR3nt: TGTGCCAGCAGTTTGTCCCAACGCGTCTACGAGCAGTACTTC
CDR3aa: CASSLSQRVYEQYF
d_gene: .
v_gene: TRBV28
j_gene: TRBJ2-7
abundance: once

CDR3nt: TGTGCCAGCAGTTCTGACTTAGCGGGAGGGCGCGGCGAGCAGTACTTC
CDR3aa: CASSSDLAGGRGEQYF
d_gene: TRBD2
v_gene: TRBV27
j_gene: TRBJ2-7
abundance: few

CDR3nt: TGTGCCAGCAGCCTGGATTCCCCCGGGACTAGCTCCTACAATGAGCAGTTCTTC
CDR3aa: CASSLDSPGTSSYNEQFF
d_gene: TRBD2
v_gene: TRBV3-1/TRBV3-2
j_gene: TRBJ2-1
abundance: .

CDR3nt: TGTGCCAGCAGCCACCCCCGCCAAGGGACAGGCGGGGGCGAGCAGTACTTC
CDR3aa: CASSHPRQGTGGGEQYF
d_gene: .
v_gene: TRBV4-2
j_gene: TRBJ2-7
abundance: .

CDR3nt: TGTGCCAGCAGCAGGGGGACGTTTGGCTACACCTTC
CDR3aa: CASSRGTFGYTF
d_gene: TRBD1
v_gene: TRBV28
j_gene: TRBJ1-2
abundance: few

CDR3nt: TGTGCCAGCAGGGCTCTCTCTGGAAACACCATATATTTT
CDR3aa: CASRALSGNTIYF
d_gene: .
v_gene: TRBV6-5
j_gene: TRBJ1-3
abundance: .

CDR3nt: TGCGCCAGCAGCTTGTCACTAGCGGGAGCACGAGAGCAGTACTTC
CDR3aa: CASSLSLAGAREQYF
d_gene: TRBD2
v_gene: TRBV5-1
j_gene: TRBJ2-7
abundance: .

CDR3nt: TGTGCCAGCAGCCTGCCTACAGGGACCTCTGGGGCCAACGTCCTGACTTTC
CDR3aa: CASSLPTGTSGANVLTF
d_gene: .
v_gene: TRBV3-1/TRBV3-2
j_gene: TRBJ2-6
abundance: .

CDR3nt: TGTGCCAGCAGCCCGGGACTAGCGAGTTACAATGAGCAGTTCTTC
CDR3aa: CASSPGLASYNEQFF
d_gene: TRBD2
v_gene: TRBV7-6
j_gene: TRBJ2-1
abundance: .

CDR3nt: TGTGCCAGCAGCAGTCGACGGACTAATGAGCAGTTCTTC
CDR3aa: CASSSRRTNEQFF
d_gene: .
v_gene: TRBV7-2
j_gene: TRBJ2-1
abundance: .

CDR3nt: TGTGCCAGCCAAGGGGCGAGCTCTGGGGCCAACGTCCTGACTTTC
CDR3aa: CASQGASSGANVLTF
d_gene: .
v_gene: TRBV19
j_gene: TRBJ2-6
abundance: .

CDR3nt: TGCAGCGTCGTCCGGGGGGGGGAGACCCAGTACTTC
CDR3aa: CSVVRGGETQYF
d_gene: TRBD2
v_gene: TRBV29-1
j_gene: TRBJ2-5
abundance: .

CDR3nt: TGCGCCAGCAGCCTACAGGGGGCTAGAAATGAGCAGTTCTTC
CDR3aa: CASSLQGARNEQFF
d_gene: TRBD1
v_gene: TRBV4-3
j_gene: TRBJ2-1
abundance: .

CDR3nt: TGTGCCAGCAGTCCGTTGGGCCCTCTGGCGTCTTTCTTT
CDR3aa: CASSPLGPLASFF
d_gene: .
v_gene: TRBV27
j_gene: TRBJ1-1
abundance: .

CDR3nt: TGTGCCAGTAGTCTCGGGACTAGCGGGACAGATACGCAGTATTTT
CDR3aa: CASSLGTSGTDTQYF
d_gene: TRBD2
v_gene: TRBV19
j_gene: TRBJ2-3
abundance: once

CDR3nt: TGTGCCAGCAGCGTAGGGTATAGTCGAGAAGAGACCCAGTACTTC
CDR3aa: CASSVGYSREETQYF
d_gene: .
v_gene: TRBV9
j_gene: TRBJ2-5
abundance: .

CDR3nt: TGTGCCAGCAGTTTACTCGGGACTGGGGAGGGGAACTCCTACGAGCAGTACTTC
CDR3aa: CASSLLGTGEGNSYEQYF
d_gene: TRBD2
v_gene: TRBV27
j_gene: TRBJ2-7
abundance: .

CDR3nt: TGCAGTGCTAGTCTCGGGACAGGGGGCCCTAATTCACCCCTCCACTTT
CDR3aa: CSASLGTGGPNSPLHF
d_gene: TRBD1
v_gene: TRBV20-1
j_gene: TRBJ1-6
abundance: .

CDR3nt: TGTGCCAGCGGGAAACTAGCGGGGCCTTACAATGAGCAGTTCTTC
CDR3aa: CASGKLAGPYNEQFF
d_gene: TRBD2
v_gene: TRBV7-8
j_gene: TRBJ2-1
abundance: few

CDR3nt: TGTGCCAGCAGCTTCCCCCTCGCGATAGCGGGGGGAACCTACAATGAGCAGTTCTTC
CDR3aa: CASSFPLAIAGGTYNEQFF
d_gene: TRBD2
v_gene: TRBV7-2
j_gene: TRBJ2-1
abundance: .

CDR3nt: TGTGCCAGCAGTGAAGAGACGGGACAGCCCCAGCATTTT
CDR3aa: CASSEETGQPQHF
d_gene: .
v_gene: TRBV2
j_gene: TRBJ1-5
abundance: once

CDR3nt: TGTGCCAGCAGCCGGACTAGCGGCTACGAGCAGTACTTC
CDR3aa: CASSRTSGYEQYF
d_gene: TRBD2
v_gene: TRBV7-2
j_gene: TRBJ2-7
abundance: .

CDR3nt: TGTGCCAGCAGCCAGAGGACTAGCGGGTTCACAGATACGCAGTATTTT
CDR3aa: CASSQRTSGFTDTQYF
d_gene: TRBD2
v_gene: TRBV4-2
j_gene: TRBJ2-3
abundance: .

CDR3nt: TGTGCCAGCTCACCGGGGACAGGGGGCTTGGATGAGCAGTTCTTC
CDR3aa: CASSPGTGGLDEQFF
d_gene: TRBD1
v_gene: TRBV18
j_gene: TRBJ2-1
abundance: .

CDR3nt: TGTGCCAGCAGCCATGGCGGGAGTCCCAATGAGCAGTTCTTC
CDR3aa: CASSHGGSPNEQFF
d_gene: TRBD2
v_gene: TRBV7-9
j_gene: TRBJ2-1
abundance: .

CDR3nt: TGCGCCAGCAGCTTGGGGACGGGGTCCACTGAAGCTTTCTTT
CDR3aa: CASSLGTGSTEAFF
d_gene: .
v_gene: TRBV5-1
j_gene: TRBJ1-1
abundance: .

CDR3nt: TGTGCCAGCAGCGAGGTGGTGGGGGCCTCCTACAATGAGCAGTTCTTC
CDR3aa: CASSEVVGASYNEQFF
d_gene: .
v_gene: TRBV11-3
j_gene: TRBJ2-1
abundance: .

CDR3nt: TGTGCCACCAGTGATCCTGTTGGAAACACCATATATTTT
CDR3aa: CATSDPVGNTIYF
d_gene: .
v_gene: TRBV24-1
j_gene: TRBJ1-3
abundance: few

CDR3nt: TGTGCCAGCTCACCACTAGCGGGCTCCTACAATGAGCAGTTCTTC
CDR3aa: CASSPLAGSYNEQFF
d_gene: TRBD2
v_gene: TRBV18
j_gene: TRBJ2-1
abundance: .

CDR3nt: TGTGCCAGCAGTTCAGCGGGAGGAATAACTCACAATGAGCAGTTCTTC
CDR3aa: CASSSAGGITHNEQFF
d_gene: TRBD2
v_gene: TRBV28
j_gene: TRBJ2-1
abundance: .

CDR3nt: TGTGCCAGCAGCCAAAGCACCGGGGCCAACGTCCTGACTTTC
CDR3aa: CASSQSTGANVLTF
d_gene: .
v_gene: TRBV14
j_gene: TRBJ2-6
abundance: .

CDR3nt: TGTGCCATCAGTGGCACAGTCCAAGAGACCCAGTACTTC
CDR3aa: CAISGTVQETQYF
d_gene: .
v_gene: TRBV10-3
j_gene: TRBJ2-5
abundance: once

CDR3nt: TGTGCCAGCAGCCTAGGGCGGGGGTCACCCCTCCACTTT
CDR3aa: CASSLGRGSPLHF
d_gene: .
v_gene: TRBV7-6
j_gene: TRBJ1-6
abundance: .

CDR3nt: TGTGCCAGCACCCAGGGACAGGGTCGGTTGGACTATGGCTACACCTTC
CDR3aa: CASTQGQGRLDYGYTF
d_gene: TRBD1
v_gene: TRBV7-9
j_gene: TRBJ1-2
abundance: few

CDR3nt: TGTGCCAGCAGCTTAGGGCTAGCGTCTTCGACCGGGGAGCTGTTTTTT
CDR3aa: CASSLGLASSTGELFF
d_gene: .
v_gene: TRBV7-6
j_gene: TRBJ2-2
abundance: .

CDR3nt: TGTGCCAGCAGCCCCTACCGAGCGCGTTACGAGCAGTACTTC
CDR3aa: CASSPYRARYEQYF
d_gene: .
v_gene: TRBV28
j_gene: TRBJ2-7
abundance: .

CDR3nt: TGTGCCAGTAGTATAGGAGCTAGCGGGAATAATGAGCAGTTCTTC
CDR3aa: CASSIGASGNNEQFF
d_gene: TRBD2
v_gene: TRBV19
j_gene: TRBJ2-1
abundance: .

CDR3nt: TGTGCCAGCGGGCGGGAGGGCCACTACGAGCAGTACTTC
CDR3aa: CASGREGHYEQYF
d_gene: TRBD2
v_gene: TRBV6-5
j_gene: TRBJ2-7
abundance: .

CDR3nt: TGTGCCAGTAGTATCGAGGCTTCAGGACACTCTGGAAACACCATATATTTT
CDR3aa: CASSIEASGHSGNTIYF
d_gene: .
v_gene: TRBV19
j_gene: TRBJ1-3
abundance: few

CDR3nt: TGTGCCAGCAGTCCCCACGGGACAGCCAGAGATGAAAAACTGTTTTTT
CDR3aa: CASSPHGTARDEKLFF
d_gene: TRBD1
v_gene: TRBV27
j_gene: TRBJ1-4
abundance: .

CDR3nt: TGTGCCAGCAGCCCGGGGACAGGGAACACTGGGGCCAACGTCCTGACTTTC
CDR3aa: CASSPGTGNTGANVLTF
d_gene: TRBD1
v_gene: TRBV7-9
j_gene: TRBJ2-6
abundance: .